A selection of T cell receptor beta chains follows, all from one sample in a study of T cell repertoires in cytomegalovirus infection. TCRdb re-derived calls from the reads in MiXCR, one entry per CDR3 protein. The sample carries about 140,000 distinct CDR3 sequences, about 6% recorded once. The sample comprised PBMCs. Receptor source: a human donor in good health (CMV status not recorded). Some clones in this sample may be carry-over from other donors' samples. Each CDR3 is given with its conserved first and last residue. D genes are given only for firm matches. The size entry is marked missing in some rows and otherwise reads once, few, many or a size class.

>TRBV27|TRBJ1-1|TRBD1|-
TGTGCCAGCCGAGACAGGGCGAGGGCTGAAGCTTTCTTT
CASRDRARAEAFF
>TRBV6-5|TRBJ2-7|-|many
TGTGCCAGCAGTTTGACAAATAACTACGAGCAGTACTTC
CASSLTNNYEQYF
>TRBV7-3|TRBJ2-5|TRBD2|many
TGTGCCAGCAGCTTAACGGCGGGGGGACAAGAGACCCAGTACTTC
CASSLTAGGQETQYF
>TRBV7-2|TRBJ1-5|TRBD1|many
TGTGCCAGCAGCTTAAACCCCACCGGGACAGCAAGCGGTCAGCCCCAGCATTTT
CASSLNPTGTASGQPQHF
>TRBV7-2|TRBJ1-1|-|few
TGTGCCAGCAGCTCACGGGGGGGTGCAGGGAACACTGAAGCTTTCTTT
CASSSRGGAGNTEAFF
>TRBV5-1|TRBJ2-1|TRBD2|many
TGCGCCAGCAGCCGTCCGGGACTAGCGGGCGAGCAGTTCTTC
CASSRPGLAGEQFF
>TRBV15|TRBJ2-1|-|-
TGTGCCACCAGCCCCTGGCCGCTCTACAATGAGCAGTCCTTC
CATSPWPLYNEQSF
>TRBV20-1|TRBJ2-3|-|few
TGCAGTGCTAGAGATTACCGGGTCACAGATACGCAGTATTTT
CSARDYRVTDTQYF
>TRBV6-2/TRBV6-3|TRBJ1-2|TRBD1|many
TGTGCCAGCAGGACCGGACAGGCTACTAACTATGGCTACACCTTC
CASRTGQATNYGYTF
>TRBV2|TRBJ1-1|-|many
TGTGCCAGCCCTACCGGTGCAGTAAACACTGAAGCTTTCTTT
CASPTGAVNTEAFF
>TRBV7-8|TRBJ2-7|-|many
TGTGCCAGCAGCTTAGCGCAGATAGGGTTCGGGCGCGAGCAGTACTTC
CASSLAQIGFGREQYF
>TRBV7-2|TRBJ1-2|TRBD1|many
TGTGCCAGCAGCTTCTCCCTACAGGGGTATGGCTACACCTTC
CASSFSLQGYGYTF
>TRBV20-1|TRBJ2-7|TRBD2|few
TGCAGTGCTAGACCCGAGCGGGGGAGCTCCTACGAGCAGTACTTC
CSARPERGSSYEQYF
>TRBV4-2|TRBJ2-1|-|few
TGTGCCAGCAGCCTTCCCGGGACACCTAGTAATGAGCAGTTCTTC
CASSLPGTPSNEQFF
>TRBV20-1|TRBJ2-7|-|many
TGCAGTGCTAGCGTCCCCCCGAGGTACGAGCAGTACTTC
CSASVPPRYEQYF
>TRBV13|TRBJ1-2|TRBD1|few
TGTGCCAGCAGCTTAGGAGAACAGGGGGCCGATGGCTACACCTTC
CASSLGEQGADGYTF